Below, 14 T cell receptor beta chains from the same sample are listed, as sequenced in a study of blood T cells in healthy people across ages. The authors ran a second PCR of about 7 to 11 cycles using a sample-barcoded 5' primer and a J-beta primer mix. TCRdb ran MiXCR on the 5' RACE reads and lists one entry per CDR3 protein. The table records about 780,000 distinct CDR3 sequences, 60% to 80% of them present only once. Sequencing used blood. All receptors derive from a man in his thirties or forties in good health.

The rearrangement links TRBV19 to TRBJ2-5; 11 nucleotides line up with TRBD1. The DNA end lines up better with TRBJ2-7; the J call may be wrong. The CDR3 length is 14 residues. Germline V gives CDR1 LNHDA, CDR2 SQIVND (reference sequence). The CDR3 nucleotides read TGTGCCAGCCACGGGGTTGGACAGGGGGCCGAGCAGTACTTC. Encoded protein: CASHGVGQGAEQYF.

This clonotype was recorded a few times. The chain couples TRBV6-5 to TRBJ2-1; D remains unclear. The V end was cut by 6 bases, the J end by 0 bases, with 12 bases between. CDR3 size: 15 residues. CDR1 is MNHEY and CDR2 is SVGAGI in the germline V gene. The CDR3 loop is CASSPVLTSYNEQFF. The CDR3 region has the DNA TGTGCCAGCAGCCCCGTTCTCACCTCCTACAATGAGCAGTTCTTC.

V is TRBV2 and J is TRBJ2-7; D unclear. This CDR3 region has 12 residues. The V gene's germline CDR1 is SNHLY and CDR2 FYNNEI. V was pared by 7 bases and J by 2 bases, with 9 bases between. The CDR3 DNA sequence: TGTGCCAGCAAGGTAGGGCCCTACGAGCAGTACTTC. Translation gives CASKVGPYEQYF. Together with reference TRBV2 and TRBJ2-7, the CDR3 gives the full variable domain: EPEVTQTPSHQVTQMGQEVILRCVPISNHLYFYWYRQILGQKVEFLVSFYNNEISEKSEIFDDQFSVERPDGSNFTLKIRSTKLEDSAMYFCASKVGPYEQYFGPGTRLTVT.

This sequence joins TRBV20-1 and TRBJ1-5; tentative D call: TRBD1 (5 bases). Germline assignment: CDR1 DFQATT and CDR2 SNEGSKA (reference sequence). The germline V and J ends were trimmed by 4 bases and 5 bases, with 15 bases remaining between them. This CDR3 spans 14 amino acids. CDR3 loop: CSAMDPGPDQPQHF. The CDR3, as DNA: TGCAGTGCTATGGACCCGGGGCCCGATCAGCCCCAGCATTTT.

The V and J genes are TRBV28 and TRBJ2-7; D possibly corresponds to TRBD1 (5 bases). V was shortened by 3 bases and J by 5 bases, with 8 bases between the two germline ends. The CDR3 covers 12 residues. Germline CDR1 reads MDHEN; CDR2 reads SYDVKM. The CDR3 sequence: CASSFLRDEQYF. CDR3 coding DNA: TGTGCCAGCAGTTTTCTCAGGGACGAGCAGTACTTC.

This clonotype was recorded a few times. This rearrangement joins TRBV20-1 to TRBJ2-1, with D perhaps assigned TRBD1 or TRBD2 (5 bases each). This CDR3 comprises 14 residues. Between the trimmed V and J ends, which lost 0 bases and 5 bases, there was a span of 11 bases. The V gene's germline CDR1 is DFQATT and CDR2 SNEGSKA (reference sequence). The CDR3 spells CSARDLGEDNEQFF. The DNA of the CDR3 is TGCAGTGCTAGAGACCTGGGGGAAGACAATGAGCAGTTCTTC.

The genes are TRBV7-2 and TRBJ2-4, with D possibly being TRBD2 (7 bases). The assigned J gene may be wrong: the sequence end matches TRBJ2-5 better. CDR3 length: 14 residues. The V gene's germline CDR1 is SGHTA and CDR2 FQGNSA. The CDR3 loop is CASSFGGGQVTQYF. The CDR3 coding sequence is TGTGCCAGCAGCTTTGGGGGGGGCCAGGTGACCCAGTACTTC.

The V and J genes are TRBV27 and TRBJ1-2; D possibly corresponds to TRBD1 (6 bases). CDR1 is MNHEY and CDR2 is SMNVEV in the germline V gene (reference sequence). The CDR3 totals 15 residues. The germline V and J ends were trimmed by 6 bases and 2 bases, with 16 bases remaining between them. The CDR3 loop is CASSRSRGANYGYTF. The CDR3 DNA reads as TGTGCCAGCAGCCGCTCCAGGGGCGCCAACTATGGCTACACCTTC.

The rearrangement uses TRBV7-2 and TRBJ2-6, with 9 bases that match TRBD1. The V gene end was trimmed by 1 base and the J gene end by 4 bases; junction bases not matched to a gene: 5. The germline V gene encodes CDR1 SGHTA and CDR2 FQGNSA. The CDR3 is 17 residues long. The DNA for the CDR3 is TGTGCCAGCAGCTTAGTAACAGGGGGCACAGGGGCCAACGTCCTGACTTTC. Translated: CASSLVTGGTGANVLTF. The entire variable domain, with the rest obtained from reference TRBV7-2 and TRBJ2-6, is as follows: GAGVSQSPSNKVTEKGKDVELRCDPISGHTALYWYRQSLGQGLEFLIYFQGNSAPDKSGLPSDRFSAERTGGSVSTLTIQRTQQEDSAVYLCASSLVTGGTGANVLTFGAGSRLTVL.

J is TRBJ2-1 and V is TRBV7-3; 7 positions agree with TRBD2. This CDR3 region has 15 residues. In germline, CDR1 is SGHTA, CDR2 FQGTGA. V lost 2 bases to trimming and J lost 5 bases; unmatched junction nucleotides: 6. This chain's CDR3 is CASSLYGGFDNEQFF. The CDR3 coding sequence is TGTGCCAGCAGCTTATACGGGGGGTTCGACAATGAGCAGTTCTTC.

Only one count was recorded for this clonotype. The chain uses TRBV7-8 and TRBJ2-1; D is ambiguous. This CDR3 comprises 15 residues. Germline CDR1 reads SGHVS; CDR2 reads FQNEAQ. Trimming left V 1 base short and J 8 bases short, with 15 bases between. The CDR3 sequence is CASSLEGRSSHEQFF. CDR3 DNA sequence: TGTGCCAGCAGCTTAGAAGGACGGAGTTCTCATGAGCAGTTCTTC.

This clonotype was counted once. Its ends do not fully match the called genes, so a read error is possible. The chain has TRBV5-4 and TRBJ2-7; 8 nucleotides line up with TRBD2. CDR1 and CDR2 from the germline V gene are SGHNT and YYREEE (reference sequence). The CDR3 runs to 16 residues. This chain's CDR3 is CASSRGPLAVQETQDF. The CDR3 DNA follows: TGTGCCAGCAGCCGGGGGCCACTAGCGGTACAAGAGACCCAGGACTTC.

V usage is TRBV7-9 and J usage is TRBJ1-2, with D uncertain. Per germline, CDR1 SEHNR and CDR2 FQNEAQ (reference sequence). The CDR3 covers 15 residues. V was cut by 7 bases and J by 2 bases, with 17 bases left in between. CDR3 DNA: TGTGCCAGCACCGCCGAGACGGGGATAAACTATGGCTACACCTTC. Its translation: CASTAETGINYGYTF.

V usage is TRBV20-1 and J usage is TRBJ1-5; TRBD1 aligns across 8 bases. J was trimmed by 2 bases and V by 1 base; bases with no gene match: 4. CDR3 length: 15 amino acids. Germline CDR1 and CDR2: DFQATT and SNEGSKA (reference sequence). CDR3: CSARASGGGNQPQHF. DNA for the CDR3: TGCAGTGCTAGAGCCTCAGGGGGCGGCAATCAGCCCCAGCATTTT.